The present T cell receptor (beta chain) was sequenced within a study of T-cell memory formation after mild COVID-19. General observations from the study: CD4/CD8 balance held among clones contracting day 15 to 85, and later expanders leaned CD4+.

This clonotype was observed a few times. Its antigen is currently unknown. TCRdb redid the calling of the 5' RACE reads with MiXCR, one entry per CDR3 protein. This sample yields 380,000 or so distinct CDR3 sequences, of which approximately 15% are seen a single time; about 20% belongs to the top ten. The CDR3 loop spans 15 amino acids. Losses at the gene ends were 2 bases for V and 4 bases for J; bases not matched to a gene: 5. V gene TRBV12-3 or TRBV12-4 combines with J gene TRBJ2-5, with 9 bases aligning to TRBD1. This clonotype was sampled from a man younger than 35 who had mild COVID-19 (a few samples of this study predate the infection). Cell type and time point are not known. The sample consisted of PBMCs or a T cell subset sorted from them (not recorded which). CDR3 protein: CASSLTGTGPETQYF. The CDR3 bases are TGTGCCAGCAGTTTAACGGGGACAGGGCCAGAGACCCAGTACTTC.